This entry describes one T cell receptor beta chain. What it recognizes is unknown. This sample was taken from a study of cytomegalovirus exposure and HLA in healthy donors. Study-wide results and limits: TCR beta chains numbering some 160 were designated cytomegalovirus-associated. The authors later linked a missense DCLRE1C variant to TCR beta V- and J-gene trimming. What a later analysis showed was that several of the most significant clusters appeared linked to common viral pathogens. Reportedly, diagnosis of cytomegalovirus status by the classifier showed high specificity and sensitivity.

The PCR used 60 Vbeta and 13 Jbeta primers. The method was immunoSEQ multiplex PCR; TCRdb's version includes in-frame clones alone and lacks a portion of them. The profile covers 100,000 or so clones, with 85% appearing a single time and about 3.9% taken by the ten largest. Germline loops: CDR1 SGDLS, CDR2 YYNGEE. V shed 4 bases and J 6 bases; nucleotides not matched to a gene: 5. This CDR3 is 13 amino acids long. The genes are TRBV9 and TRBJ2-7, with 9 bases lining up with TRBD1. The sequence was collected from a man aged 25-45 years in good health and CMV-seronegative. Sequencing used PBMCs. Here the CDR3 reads CASSTGQGIEQYF. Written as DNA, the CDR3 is TGTGCCAGCAGCACGGGACAGGGAATCGAGCAGTACTTC.